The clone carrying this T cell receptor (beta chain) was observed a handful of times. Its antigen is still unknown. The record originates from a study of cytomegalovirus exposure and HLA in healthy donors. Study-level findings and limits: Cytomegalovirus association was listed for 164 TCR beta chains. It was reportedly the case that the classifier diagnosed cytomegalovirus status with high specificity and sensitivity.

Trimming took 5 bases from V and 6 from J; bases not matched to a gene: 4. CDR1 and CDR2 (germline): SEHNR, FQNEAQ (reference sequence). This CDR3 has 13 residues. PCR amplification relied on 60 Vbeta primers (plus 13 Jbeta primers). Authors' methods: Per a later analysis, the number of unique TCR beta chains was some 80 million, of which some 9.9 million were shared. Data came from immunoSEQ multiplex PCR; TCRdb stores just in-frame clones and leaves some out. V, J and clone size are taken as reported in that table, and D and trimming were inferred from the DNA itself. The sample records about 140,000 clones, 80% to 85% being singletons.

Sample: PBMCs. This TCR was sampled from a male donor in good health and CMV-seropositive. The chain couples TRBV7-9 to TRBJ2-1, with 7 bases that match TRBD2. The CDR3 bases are TGTGCCAGCAGCAGCGGACTAGTCAATGAGCAGTTCTTC. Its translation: CASSSGLVNEQFF.